These T cell receptor beta chains were read from a single sample in a study of blood T cell repertoires in COVID-19. Profiling relied on immunoSEQ multiplex PCR, and the TCRdb table lists in-frame clones only, not all of them. The sample has under 200,000 clones; 84% are singletons. The material sequenced was peripheral blood. The receptors derive from a human donor with acute or convalescent COVID-19. The donor label of this sample is uncertain. The CDR3 runs from the conserved cysteine through the conserved F or W. A D gene is named only where the DNA matches it firmly. The size field is filled for only some rows; it gives once, few, many or a size class.

D	V	J	size	CDR3	DNA
.	TRBV6-1	TRBJ2-7	.	CASSELGQWEQYF	TGTGCCAGCAGTGAACTGGGGCAGTGGGAGCAGTACTTC
.	TRBV3-1/TRBV3-2	TRBJ1-4	.	CASSPRGAGEKLFF	TGTGCCAGCAGCCCGAGAGGTGCGGGGGAAAAACTGTTTTTT
TRBD2	TRBV9	TRBJ2-2	.	CASSVASGSGTGELFF	TGTGCCAGCAGCGTAGCAAGCGGGAGCGGCACCGGGGAGCTGTTTTTT
.	TRBV27	TRBJ1-1	.	CASSSTVGKLNTEAFF	TGTGCCAGCAGTTCCACAGTCGGTAAACTTAACACTGAAGCTTTCTTT
.	TRBV9	TRBJ1-1	.	CASSPGGQDTEAFF	TGTGCCAGCAGCCCCGGGGGGCAGGACACTGAAGCTTTCTTT
TRBD2	TRBV11-3	TRBJ2-3	once	CASSSPSGGSDTQYF	TGTGCCAGCAGCTCCCCTAGCGGGGGGAGCGATACGCAGTATTTT
TRBD2	TRBV7-9	TRBJ2-1	.	CASSLVGGRSSYNEQFF	TGTGCCAGCAGCTTAGTGGGCGGGAGGAGCTCCTACAATGAGCAGTTCTTC
.	TRBV19	TRBJ1-3	once	CASSILTASGNTIYF	TGTGCCAGTAGTATTTTGACTGCCTCTGGAAACACCATATATTTT
TRBD1	TRBV27	TRBJ2-5	.	CASSFGTGYGQETQYF	TGTGCCAGCAGTTTTGGGACAGGGTATGGACAAGAGACCCAGTACTTC
.	TRBV6-1	TRBJ2-3	once	CASSERGRTDTQYF	TGTGCCAGCAGTGAGCGGGGGCGCACAGATACGCAGTATTTT
.	TRBV19	TRBJ1-2	.	CASSGTSSRLYTF	TGTGCCAGTAGCGGGACATCATCCAGGCTCTACACCTTC
TRBD1	TRBV15	TRBJ2-1	few	CATSAPGQGDRWEFF	TGTGCCACCAGTGCACCGGGACAGGGGGATCGTTGGGAGTTCTTC
TRBD2	TRBV2	TRBJ2-2	.	CASSEGVGRADTGELFF	TGTGCCAGCAGTGAGGGAGTCGGGAGGGCCGACACCGGGGAGCTGTTTTTT